The 30 T cell receptor beta chains in this list originate from one sample, sequenced in a study of T-cell reconstitution after alpha-beta-depleted transplantation in children. TCRbeta library construction was performed incorporating unique molecular identifiers. Each CDR3 protein gets one entry after TCRdb re-called the PCR reads with MiXCR. The table has 200,000 to 250,000 distinct CDR3 sequences, under 9.5% seen once. The material was PBMCs from the stem cell graft donor, obtained from the stem cell graft. These receptors all stem from a human donor who donated a stem cell graft to a child with acute lymphoblastic leukemia.

This clonotype was detected only a few times. The chain has TRBV12-3 or TRBV12-4 and TRBJ2-1; TRBD2 agrees at 8 bases. V lost 2 bases to trimming and J lost 8 bases; unmatched junction nucleotides: 11. The CDR3 sequence is 16 residues long. The CDR3 spells CASSLQDPGLGDEQFF. CDR3 sequence (DNA): TGTGCCAGCAGTTTACAGGATCCGGGACTAGGGGATGAGCAGTTCTTC.

This clonotype was detected ten times or more. The gene calls are TRBV12-3 or TRBV12-4 and TRBJ1-1; perhaps TRBD1 as D (5 bases). This CDR3 comprises 17 residues. Trimming removed 1 base from V and 1 base from J, with 16 bases in between. The CDR3 DNA sequence: TGTGCCAGCAGTTTAGGGCGGGGCGGGGAAGAGAACACTGAAGCTTTCTTT. It specifies CASSLGRGGEENTEAFF.

This clonotype showed up just a few times. This chain links TRBV6-2 or TRBV6-3 with TRBJ2-1, with D uncertain. Germline CDR1 reads MNHEY; CDR2 reads SVGEGT. V lost 6 bases, J lost 4 bases, and 16 bases lay in between. This CDR3 has 15 amino acids. The DNA for the CDR3 is TGTGCCAGCAGCCGAAGTCAAGACCGTTACAATGAGCAGTTCTTC. Amino acids: CASSRSQDRYNEQFF.

This clonotype has a handful of counts. V and J are TRBV5-1 and TRBJ1-2; D ambiguous. The CDR3 has 14 amino acids. From germline, CDR1 is SGHRS and CDR2 YFSETQ. V was pared by 1 base and J by 0 bases, with 7 bases between. Here the CDR3 reads CASSLSRSNYGYTF. The CDR3 coding sequence is TGCGCCAGCAGCTTGAGCAGGTCTAACTATGGCTACACCTTC.

This clonotype has at least ten counts. In DNA form, the CDR3 reads TGTGCCAGCAGCTCCCAGTGGGGGGAGGCTAACTATGGCTACACCTTC. Residues: CASSSQWGEANYGYTF. The chain carries TRBV7-9 and TRBJ1-2; weak D call: TRBD1 (5 bases). Trimming removed 4 bases at V and 0 bases at J, with 15 bases between. The CDR3 is 16 amino acids. CDR1 is SEHNR, CDR2 FQNEAQ, per germline (reference sequence).

This clonotype was counted only a few times. The chain combines TRBV20-1 with TRBJ1-2; no reliable D call. This CDR3 has 13 amino acids. With 0 bases removed from V and 5 bases from J, the gap between germline ends came to 10 bases. Looked up from germline, CDR1 is DFQATT and CDR2 is SNEGSKA (reference sequence). This CDR3 is CSARDPEVYGYTF. CDR3 DNA: TGCAGTGCTAGAGATCCGGAGGTTTATGGCTACACCTTC.

The rearrangement uses TRBV6-5 and TRBJ2-7; TRBD1 agrees at 7 bases. V lost 0 bases, J lost 2 bases, and 7 bases stayed unmatched. Germline CDR1 MNHEY, CDR2 SVGAGI. CDR3 length: 16 residues. CDR3 DNA: TGTGCCAGCAGTTACTCGTGGCGTACAGGGGCCTACGAGCAGTACTTC. Translation: CASSYSWRTGAYEQYF.

This clonotype has a count of ten or more. The gene calls are TRBV12-3 or TRBV12-4 and TRBJ1-1; D remains ambiguous. The V end was cut by 5 bases, the J end by 1 base, with 8 bases between. The CDR3 runs 13 residues. The CDR3 DNA reads TGTGCCAGCAGTCTACTACAGAACACTGAAGCTTTCTTT. Translated, it gives CASSLLQNTEAFF.

The genes are TRBV20-1 and TRBJ2-1; 7 positions match TRBD2. The CDR3 runs to 15 residues. V trimming: 1 base; J trimming: 7 bases; junction bases outside the gene matches: 10. Germline lookup yields CDR1 DFQATT and CDR2 SNEGSKA (reference sequence). The CDR3 reads CSARVTGDYGNEQFF. The CDR3 DNA reads as TGCAGTGCTAGAGTTACCGGGGACTACGGTAATGAGCAGTTCTTC.

This clonotype was counted many times. The chain is built from TRBV10-3 and TRBJ1-1; 10 bases agree with TRBD1. Germline trimming cut 2 bases from V and 4 bases from J; bases unmatched to any gene: 4. Germline CDR1 is ENHRY and CDR2 is SYGVKD. The CDR3 loop spans 15 amino acids. The CDR3 sequence is CAISEAGTGATEAFF. As DNA, the CDR3 is TGTGCCATCAGTGAGGCCGGGACAGGGGCCACTGAAGCTTTCTTT.

This clonotype was detected ten times or more. The chain carries TRBV5-8 and TRBJ1-2; no reliable D call. Trimming left V 2 bases short and J 9 bases short, with 11 bases between. This CDR3 has 12 residues. Germline CDR1 reads SGHTS; CDR2 reads YDEGEE. The CDR3 region is CASSFRGMSYTF. The CDR3 bases are TGTGCCAGCAGCTTCCGAGGGATGAGCTACACCTTC.

This sequence joins TRBV7-2 and TRBJ2-5, with TRBD2 matching over 16 bases. The germline gives CDR1 SGHTA, CDR2 FQGNSA. V dropped 4 bases and J dropped 4; count of bases not matched to a gene: 6. The CDR3 runs to 17 residues. The CDR3 protein is CASSSGLAGGLRETQYF. For the CDR3, the DNA is TGTGCCAGCAGCTCGGGACTAGCGGGGGGGCTGAGAGAGACCCAGTACTTC. The complete variable domain, with remaining parts taken from reference TRBV7-2 and TRBJ2-5, reads GAGVSQSPSNKVTEKGKDVELRCDPISGHTALYWYRQSLGQGLEFLIYFQGNSAPDKSGLPSDRFSAERTGGSVSTLTIQRTQQEDSAVYLCASSSGLAGGLRETQYFGPGTRLLVL.

The gene calls are TRBV7-2 and TRBJ2-5; perhaps TRBD1 as D (6 bases). Trimming cost V 5 bases and J 3 bases, with 10 bases left between them. The V gene's germline CDR1 is SGHTA and CDR2 FQGNSA. CDR3 length: 13 amino acids. The DNA of the CDR3 is TGTGCCAGCAGCACCCGGGACAAAGAGACCCAGTACTTC. Protein product: CASSTRDKETQYF.

This clonotype was observed at least ten times. The CDR3 sequence is CSASRRGLDEKLFF. As DNA, the CDR3 is TGCAGTGCCAGTCGCAGGGGGCTGGATGAAAAACTGTTTTTT. The chain employs TRBV20-1 and TRBJ1-4, with 8 bases fitting TRBD1. Germline loops: CDR1 DFQATT, CDR2 SNEGSKA (reference sequence). The CDR3 runs 14 residues. V was pared by 6 bases and J by 6 bases, with 9 bases of the junction left unmatched.

V and J are TRBV6-1 and TRBJ1-2; perhaps TRBD1 as D (5 bases). The CDR3 spans 17 residues. The germline V and J ends were trimmed by 4 bases and 8 bases, with 26 bases remaining between them. Germline loops: CDR1 MNHNS, CDR2 SASEGT. The DNA of the CDR3 is TGTGCCAGCAGTGTCCCGGGGGGATTGGGTCCGGTGGACGGCTACACCTTC. It translates to CASSVPGGLGPVDGYTF.

This clonotype was observed a few times. In DNA form, the CDR3 reads TGCGCCAGCAGCTTGGAAGGGTGGGGCACTGAAGCTTTCTTT. Translated, it gives CASSLEGWGTEAFF. The chain recombines TRBV5-1 with TRBJ1-1; D is undetermined. Per germline, CDR1 SGHRS and CDR2 YFSETQ. CDR3 size: 14 residues. The ends were cut back, 0 bases at V and 4 bases at J, with 10 bases in the middle.

Many counts were recorded for this clonotype. The chain combines TRBV5-1 with TRBJ1-6; TRBD1 aligns across 7 bases. The CDR3 sequence is 19 residues long. Per germline, CDR1 SGHRS and CDR2 YFSETQ. V gave up 0 bases and J gave up 8 bases; unmatched junction bases: 17. DNA of the CDR3: TGCGCCAGCAGCTTGGACGGGCAGGGGGGGCAACTAAGCCATTCACCCCTCCACTTT. This translates into CASSLDGQGGQLSHSPLHF.

This clonotype was detected only a few times. The CDR3 coding sequence is TGTGCCAGCAGCGTCGACAACTATAATTCACCCCTCCACTTT. It yields the protein CASSVDNYNSPLHF. The chain uses TRBV7-6 and TRBJ1-6; D is uncertain. The CDR3 runs 14 residues. Germline V gene sequence: CDR1 SGHVS, CDR2 FNYEAQ. Trimming shortened V by 5 bases and J by 3 bases, and 8 bases separated the two germline ends.

This clonotype came up a few times. V usage is TRBV27 and J usage is TRBJ2-3, with a weak D call TRBD1 (5 bases). The CDR3 is made up of 16 amino acids. Germline lookup yields CDR1 MNHEY and CDR2 SMNVEV (reference sequence). Between the trimmed V and J ends, which lost 0 bases and 0 bases, there was a span of 10 bases. CDR3 sequence: CASSLSGRVSTDTQYF. The DNA of the CDR3 is TGTGCCAGCAGTTTATCAGGCAGGGTCAGCACAGATACGCAGTATTTT.

This clonotype was seen many times. The genes are TRBV2 and TRBJ2-2, with TRBD1 as a possible D gene (6 bases). Per the germline V gene, CDR1 is SNHLY and CDR2 is FYNNEI. This CDR3 is built from 14 residues. The V end was cut by 3 bases, the J end by 5 bases, with 10 bases between. CDR3 sequence reads: CASSDLGGTGELFF. CDR3 DNA sequence: TGTGCCAGCAGTGATTTAGGGGGAACCGGGGAGCTGTTTTTT.

This clonotype has just a few counts. The CDR3 nucleotides read TGTGCCAGCAGCTTGGTTGGGACAGTACAAGAGACCCAGTACTTC. Encoded protein: CASSLVGTVQETQYF. V usage is TRBV5-6 and J usage is TRBJ2-5, with 7 bases identical to TRBD1. V shed 0 bases and J 2 bases; nucleotides not matched to a gene: 4. The CDR3 runs to 15 residues. The germline gives CDR1 SGHDT, CDR2 YYEEEE.

In this sample, this clonotype is medium-sized (0.01 to 0.1%). CDR3 DNA: TGTGCCAGCAGCTACAGGGGTCAGGGAAACACCGGGGAGCTGTTTTTT. It codes for CASSYRGQGNTGELFF. The chain couples TRBV5-5 to TRBJ2-2, with TRBD1 identical over 7 bases. Germline V lookup: CDR1 SGHKS, CDR2 YYEKEE (reference sequence). This CDR3 region has 16 residues. J was trimmed by 2 bases and V by 3 bases; bases with no gene match: 7.

The sample holds a few counts of this clonotype. The genes are TRBV12-3 or TRBV12-4 and TRBJ2-7; D assignment may be TRBD1 or TRBD2 (6 bases each). The CDR3 runs 17 residues. The V and J ends lost 7 bases and 3 bases respectively, with 25 bases between them. CDR3 DNA: TGTGCCAGCACCTTACACATAGGAGGGGGAACGGGCTACGAGCAGTACTTC. Encoded protein: CASTLHIGGGTGYEQYF.

This clonotype was counted a few times. The V call is TRBV5-1, the J call TRBJ1-2; the D gene is possibly TRBD1 (5 bases). With 4 bases removed from V and 6 bases from J, the gap between germline ends came to 19 bases. The germline V gene encodes CDR1 SGHRS and CDR2 YFSETQ. The CDR3 spans 15 residues. The CDR3 region has the DNA TGCGCCAGCAGCCCACAAATGACAGTTCGTAATGGCTACACCTTC. Amino acid sequence: CASSPQMTVRNGYTF.

This clonotype was seen repeatedly, ten times or more. The gene calls are TRBV7-6 and TRBJ1-2; TRBD1 matches 9 bases. Germline CDR1 is SGHVS and CDR2 is FNYEAQ. This CDR3 is built from 13 residues. The trim removed 6 bases at V and 4 bases at J, leaving 3 bases unmatched. In DNA, the CDR3 is TGTGCCAGCAGTGGGACAGGGCTCTATGGCTACACCTTC. This encodes CASSGTGLYGYTF.

The chain joins TRBV5-1 to TRBJ1-2, with 7 nucleotides matching TRBD1. This CDR3 has 14 residues. V gave up 4 bases and J gave up 0 bases; unmatched junction bases: 3. Germline values: CDR1 SGHRS, CDR2 YFSETQ. CDR3 nucleotides: TGCGCCAGCAGCATGGACAGGACTAACTATGGCTACACCTTC. Amino acids: CASSMDRTNYGYTF.

This clonotype has a handful of counts. The rearrangement joins TRBV12-3 or TRBV12-4 to TRBJ1-2; the D is unclear. The germline V and J ends were trimmed by 6 bases and 4 bases, with 15 bases remaining between them. The CDR3 is 14 residues long. CDR3 bases: TGTGCCAGCAGGAATCTGGGTTCGATCTATGGCTACACCTTC. It codes for CASRNLGSIYGYTF.

At least ten counts were recorded for this clonotype. The chain couples TRBV4-3 to TRBJ1-1; unclear D gene. CDR1 and CDR2 from the germline V gene are LGHNA and YSLEER. V lost 4 bases, J lost 8 bases, and 20 bases lay in between. The CDR3 is 15 residues long. CDR3 DNA sequence: TGCGCCAGCAGCCTCTCCTTACTGGTATCTTTGGAAGCTTTCTTT. Its translation: CASSLSLLVSLEAFF.

This clonotype was recorded a few times. The rearrangement uses TRBV20-1 and TRBJ2-3; D is uncertain. Trimming stripped 3 bases from V and 4 bases from J, with 5 bases between. Germline-derived CDR1 and CDR2 are DFQATT and SNEGSKA (reference sequence). The CDR3 consists of 11 residues. The CDR3 bases are TGCAGTGCTAGTCTGGCAGATACGCAGTATTTT. Translating it yields CSASLADTQYF.

In its sample, this clonotype was seen a few times. The chain couples TRBV7-2 to TRBJ1-4; no clear D. Germline V CDR1 and CDR2: SGHTA, FQGNSA. V lost 4 bases to trimming and J lost 5 bases, with 20 bases between them. The CDR3 is made up of 17 amino acids. The CDR3 bases are TGTGCCAGCAGCTCGCTAGGCGGAGGGCCGGAAAATGAAAAACTGTTTTTT. Encoded protein: CASSSLGGGPENEKLFF.